Described below is a single T cell receptor beta chain sequence and its context. This clonotype was detected ten times or more. Its antigen specificity is not known. No base quality values were provided; no much bigger clone lies one nucleotide off. This sample is part of a study of T cell repertoires in cytomegalovirus infection (dated by TCRdb to the late 2010s). Study-level background: Donor HLA type was relevant to the analysis, because carriage of CMV infection together with the matching HLA type was indicated by public TCR beta signatures.

Broad study findings and their caveats: In the ex vivo response, HLA-C-restricted CMV-specific TCR beta clonotypes were dominant, and in two of eight donors the single most frequent clonotype came from this HLA-C-restricted group. In both this cohort and an independent roughly 330-donor cohort, the cumulative frequency of public TCR beta family members distinguished carriers of CMV infection plus the relevant HLA type.

The CDR3 runs 16 amino acids, cysteine and phenylalanine included. This entry keeps only the CDR3 DNA: 48 bases, framed from base 1. The germline V gene sets CDR1 to SGHTA and CDR2 to FQGNSA. Clipping removes 4 bases from V and 7 bases from J, with 12 as the unmatched junction base count. These reads were obtained on an Illumina HiSeq 1500. TCRdb took the public reads, trimmed them with fastp at Q25, ran MiXCR for clone calling and kept in-frame beta chains. Here each entry gathers all rows of one CDR3 protein and keeps the most common genes and DNA. In this sample the table shows roughly 760,000 distinct CDR3 sequences, 35% to 45% of which occur a single time. The ten largest clones take up 2.8% of the sample.

The chain is assembled from TRBV7-2 and TRBJ2-1; TRBD2 lines up with 8 middle nucleotides. The specimen sequenced was PBMCs. The sequence was obtained from a human donor in good health (CMV status not recorded). Some clones in this sample may be carry-over from other donors' samples. The nucleotide sequence reads as follows: TGTGCCAGCAGCTCGCGAGCGGGAGCGACTCTAAATGAGCAGTTCTTC. It encodes CASSSRAGATLNEQFF.